The T cell receptor (beta chain) under discussion was sequenced for a study of siplizumab effects on memory and regulatory T cells. Points from the study as a whole: It seemed that naive T cells were more diverse than memory cells and were major contributors to the alloresponse. For mappable alloreactive CD4+ clones, the mean Treg-derived fraction was roughly 70% with siplizumab and about 26% in controls.

The data were produced by immunoSEQ multiplex PCR, yet TCRdb's version contains in-frame clones alone and is incomplete. The sample holds tens of thousands of clones, roughly 89% seen once. V lost 1 base to trimming and J lost 5 bases, with 12 bases between them. The CDR3 runs to 14 residues. CDR1 is LNHNV and CDR2 is YYDKDF in the germline V gene (reference sequence). Worth noting for this clone: Its antigen is unidentified.

This TCR was recovered from a human donor in good health. The chain couples TRBV15 to TRBJ2-7; TRBD2 might be the D (6 bases). Specimen: CD8+ T cells sorted from blood. This CDR3 is CATSRVGGNDEQYF. The CDR3 region has the DNA TGTGCCACCAGCAGAGTCGGGGGAAACGACGAGCAGTACTTC.